The 16 T cell receptor beta chains below all came from one sample that was sequenced in a study of OX40 agonist ivuxolimab in advanced cancers. TCRdb's table, derived via immunoSEQ multiplex PCR, lists solely in-frame clones and lacks some. The sample includes tens of thousands of clones, about 84% of them seen just once. Specimen: CD4+ or CD8+ T cells sorted from blood, collected in a trial of the OX40 agonist ivuxolimab. Every receptor here comes from an adult with an advanced solid tumor such as melanoma, head and neck, liver or kidney cancer.

V and J are TRBV2 and TRBJ2-1; the match to TRBD2 covers 14 bases. The CDR3 loop spans 20 amino acids. Losses at the gene ends were 3 bases for V and 1 base for J; bases not matched to a gene: 11. Germline lookup yields CDR1 SNHLY and CDR2 FYNNEI. In DNA form, the CDR3 reads TGTGCCAGCAGTGATACTCCGGGACTAGCGGGAGTAGCGTCCTACAATGAGCAGTTCTTC. As protein: CASSDTPGLAGVASYNEQFF. The whole variable domain, filled in from reference TRBV2 and TRBJ2-1, reads EPEVTQTPSHQVTQMGQEVILRCVPISNHLYFYWYRQILGQKVEFLVSFYNNEISEKSEIFDDQFSVERPDGSNFTLKIRSTKLEDSAMYFCASSDTPGLAGVASYNEQFFGPGTRLTVL.

V gene TRBV30 combines with J gene TRBJ2-1; D possibly corresponds to TRBD2 (5 bases). V was trimmed by 1 base and J by 5 bases, leaving 12 bases between them. The CDR3 length is 14 residues. Germline V CDR1 and CDR2: GTSNPN, SVGIG (reference sequence). The chain's CDR3 is CAWSEKRRDNEQFF. The CDR3 DNA reads TGTGCCTGGAGTGAAAAGAGGCGGGACAATGAGCAGTTCTTC. The complete variable domain, with remaining parts taken from reference TRBV30 and TRBJ2-1, reads SQTIHQWPATLVQPVGSPLSLECTVEGTSNPNLYWYRQAAGRGLQLLFYSVGIGQISSEVPQNLSASRPQDRQFILSSKKLLLSDSGFYLCAWSEKRRDNEQFFGPGTRLTVL.

This clone was found a few times. Other DNA variants within this sample encode the same CDR3. The chain uses TRBV9 and TRBJ2-1; D is unresolved. The germline V and J ends were trimmed by 5 bases and 0 bases, with 9 bases remaining between them. The CDR3 is made up of 14 amino acids. Germline-derived CDR1 and CDR2 are SGDLS and YYNGEE. CDR3 nucleotides: TGTGCCAGCAGACGCTTGAGCTCCTACAATGAGCAGTTCTTC. This gives the protein CASRRLSSYNEQFF.

The chain employs TRBV18 and TRBJ2-5; tentatively, D is TRBD2 (6 bases). The ends were cut back, 0 bases at V and 1 base at J, with 18 bases in the middle. CDR1 is KGHSH, CDR2 LQKENI, per germline. This CDR3 is 18 amino acids long. The CDR3 DNA follows: TGTGCCAGCTCACCACCTCAACGGGGGAAATATAGCCAAGAGACCCAGTACTTC. This translates into CASSPPQRGKYSQETQYF. The whole variable domain, remainder taken from reference TRBV18 and TRBJ2-5, is NAGVMQNPRHLVRRRGQEARLRCSPMKGHSHVYWYRQLPEEGLKFMVYLQKENIIDESGMPKERFSAEFPKEGPSILRIQQVVRGDSAAYFCASSPPQRGKYSQETQYFGPGTRLLVL.

V and J are TRBV5-1 and TRBJ1-3, with a possible D match to TRBD1 (6 bases). From germline, CDR1 is SGHRS and CDR2 YFSETQ. Trimming took off 0 bases at V and 5 bases at J, with 12 bases between the two ends. The CDR3 sequence is 15 residues long. As DNA, the CDR3 is TGCGCCAGCAGCTTGGGGGACAAGGGAAGAAACACCATATATTTT. As protein: CASSLGDKGRNTIYF.

The sample holds one count of this clone. V is TRBV6-5 and J is TRBJ1-5; 7 bases are a match to TRBD1. Trimming at V came to 6 bases and at J to 0 bases, leaving 5 bases not matched to a gene. CDR1 and CDR2 (germline): MNHEY, SVGAGI. This CDR3 comprises 15 residues. The CDR3 sequence is CASRQRQGSNQPQHF. The DNA of the CDR3 is TGTGCCAGCAGACAAAGACAGGGTAGCAATCAGCCCCAGCATTTT.

J is TRBJ2-3 and V is TRBV27; the match to TRBD2 covers 12 bases. This CDR3 comprises 16 residues. J gave up 4 bases and V 5 bases, and 7 bases lay outside the gene matches. Germline V CDR1 and CDR2: MNHEY, SMNVEV (reference sequence). CDR3 nucleotide sequence: TGTGCCAGCAGTCAACCTGGACTAGCGGGGTCAGATACGCAGTATTTT. It yields the protein CASSQPGLAGSDTQYF.

V gene TRBV7-2 combines with J gene TRBJ2-7; D remains ambiguous. Trimming cost V 2 bases and J 3 bases, with 8 bases left between them. This CDR3 has 13 amino acids. CDR1 and CDR2 from the germline V gene are SGHTA and FQGNSA. The CDR3 nucleotides are TGTGCCAGCAGCTTAACAATGGACTACGAGCAGTACTTC. Amino acid sequence: CASSLTMDYEQYF.

The chain employs TRBV18 and TRBJ2-7; 7 bases match TRBD2. The junction had 9 bases not matched to a gene; V was cut back by 1 base and J by 6 bases. The CDR3 covers 15 residues. The germline V gene encodes CDR1 KGHSH and CDR2 LQKENI. CDR3 nucleotide sequence: TGTGCCAGCTCACCACAGTCCGGCAGGGAGGGCGAGCAGTACTTC. Amino acids: CASSPQSGREGEQYF.

The genes are TRBV25-1 and TRBJ1-4; no definite D call. The CDR3 sequence is 15 residues long. Germline loops: CDR1 MGHDK, CDR2 SYGVNS. Trimming stripped 2 bases from V and 8 bases from J, with 15 bases between. The CDR3 sequence: CASSEGSGSGEKLFF. The CDR3 DNA reads TGTGCCAGCAGTGAAGGTTCGGGTTCGGGGGAAAAACTGTTTTTT.

J is TRBJ1-5 and V is TRBV5-6; no definite D call. Germline CDR1 reads SGHDT; CDR2 reads YYEEEE. This CDR3 comprises 14 residues. V was cut by 2 bases and J by 4 bases, with 10 bases left in between. The CDR3 spells CASSFLGSNQPQHF. As DNA, the CDR3 is TGTGCCAGCAGCTTCCTGGGGTCAAATCAGCCCCAGCATTTT.

V usage is TRBV5-6 and J usage is TRBJ2-7; 8 nucleotides agree with TRBD1. Germline CDR1 is SGHDT and CDR2 is YYEEEE. V lost 4 bases, J lost 2 bases, and 8 bases stayed unmatched. The CDR3 runs 15 residues. CDR3 in amino acids: CASSPQRQGTYEQYF. The CDR3 DNA reads as TGTGCCAGCAGCCCACAACGACAGGGGACCTACGAGCAGTACTTC.

This clone appeared a single time. V usage is TRBV5-1 and J usage is TRBJ2-1, with D possibly matching TRBD1 (6 bases). V lost 4 bases to trimming and J lost 1 base, with 18 bases between them. This CDR3 is 17 amino acids long. Looked up from germline, CDR1 is SGHRS and CDR2 is YFSETQ. The CDR3 coding sequence is TGCGCCAGCAGCGGGGGCGGACGGGTGGGATCCTACAATGAGCAGTTCTTC. This codes for CASSGGGRVGSYNEQFF.

The CDR3, as DNA: TGTGCCAGTAGTATGCCAGGCCAAGAGACCCAGTACTTC. Translated, it gives CASSMPGQETQYF. V usage is TRBV19 and J usage is TRBJ2-5; D remains ambiguous. The ends were cut back, 3 bases at V and 1 base at J, with 6 bases in the middle. Germline V CDR1 and CDR2: LNHDA, SQIVND (reference sequence). CDR3 size: 13 residues.

CDR3 sequence reads: CASSMLNTEAFF. The CDR3 DNA follows: TGTGCCAGTAGTATGCTAAACACTGAAGCTTTCTTT. V is TRBV19 and J is TRBJ1-1; D not certain. Germline V gene data show CDR1 as LNHDA and CDR2 as SQIVND (reference sequence). CDR3 length equals 12 residues. Trimming stripped 3 bases from V and 2 bases from J, with 4 bases between.

On this clone: Distinct nucleotide sequences in the sample also encode this CDR3. This chain links TRBV7-2 with TRBJ1-3; D gene unclear. V lost 5 bases to trimming and J lost 0 bases, with 11 bases between them. Germline V CDR1 and CDR2: SGHTA, FQGNSA. The length of the CDR3 is 15 residues. The CDR3 DNA reads TGTGCCAGCAGCCTCGGGCCCTCCTCTGGAAACACCATATATTTT. Protein sequence: CASSLGPSSGNTIYF.